The T cell receptor beta chain under discussion was sequenced for a study of blood T cell repertoires in COVID-19. The authors' processing: Nucleated cell counts were estimated from reference gene primer amplification. Sequencing used immunoSEQ multiplex PCR; TCRdb keeps in-frame clones, though not all of them. From that table come the V and J calls and clone size; the DNA was used to work out D and trimming. The sample consists of around 310,000 clones, approximately 92% of them appearing once. Germline CDR1 reads SGHRS; CDR2 reads YFSETQ. V shed 2 bases, J shed 1 base, and the junction held 9 bases outside the gene matches. There are 17 residues in the CDR3.

The sequencing sample was made of peripheral blood. The chain links TRBV5-1 to TRBJ1-1; TRBD1 aligns across 9 bases. The TCR was taken from a woman aged 25-40 years with COVID-19, enrolled during active disease. CDR3 loop: CASSLTGTGSANTEAFF. The CDR3 DNA sequence: TGCGCCAGCAGCTTAACCGGGACAGGGTCGGCGAACACTGAAGCTTTCTTT.